The present T cell receptor beta chain was sequenced within a study of CD8 T cells in ankylosing spondylitis. Study-wide findings and caveats: A TCR beta motif of eight highly homologous variants appeared characteristic of ankylosing spondylitis blood. Reports say disease-linked clones showed up significantly more in matched ankylosing spondylitis synovial fluid.

Quantitative 5'-RACE with molecular barcodes produced the TCR beta libraries. TCRdb passed the 5' RACE reads through MiXCR, listing each CDR3 protein once. Counted here are about 260,000 distinct CDR3 sequences, roughly 20% occurring once; the ten biggest clones make up around 7.8%. There are 18 residues in the CDR3. The V and J ends lost 3 bases and 0 bases, in that order; junction bases with no gene match: 14. Germline lookup yields CDR1 DFQATT and CDR2 SNEGSKA (reference sequence). As concerns this clonotype: Antigen unknown.

Material for sequencing was blood, either unsorted or a sorted T cell fraction (not recorded which). The chain links TRBV20-1 to TRBJ1-3; 7 bases are a match to TRBD1. The receptor's source is a male donor with ankylosing spondylitis or in good health (not recorded which). CDR3 sequence: CSASPLPGQTISGNTIYF. As DNA, the CDR3 is TGCAGTGCTAGCCCCCTTCCGGGACAGACCATCTCTGGAAACACCATATATTTT.